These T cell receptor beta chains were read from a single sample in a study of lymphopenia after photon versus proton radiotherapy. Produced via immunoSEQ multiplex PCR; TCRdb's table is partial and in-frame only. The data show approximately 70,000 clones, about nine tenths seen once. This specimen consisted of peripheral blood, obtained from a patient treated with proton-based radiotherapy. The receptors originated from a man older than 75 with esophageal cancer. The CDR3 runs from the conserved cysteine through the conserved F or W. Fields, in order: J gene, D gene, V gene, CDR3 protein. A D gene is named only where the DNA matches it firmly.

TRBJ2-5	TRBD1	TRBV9	CASSVANDRAWETQYF
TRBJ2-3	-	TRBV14	CASSQDAVTDTQYF
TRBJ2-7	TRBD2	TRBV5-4	CASSRTSGNYEQYF
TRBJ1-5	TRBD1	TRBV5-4	CASSLDRGPFQPQHF
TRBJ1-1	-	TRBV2	CASSGGMSTEAFF
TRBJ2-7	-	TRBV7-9	CASSLVRERAYEQYF
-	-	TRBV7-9	CASSLARGVHEQYF
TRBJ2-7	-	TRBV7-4	CASSLGTYQYEQYF
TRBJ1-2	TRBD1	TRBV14	CASSQDLDGTGGGYTF
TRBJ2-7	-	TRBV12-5	CASGLRDNLDEQYF
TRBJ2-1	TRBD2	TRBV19	CASSTSGLAGYEQFF
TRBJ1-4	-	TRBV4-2	CASSQDLNEKLFF
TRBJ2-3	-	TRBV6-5	CASSYQAEDTQYF
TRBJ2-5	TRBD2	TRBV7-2	CASSLEGLAGGHRDF
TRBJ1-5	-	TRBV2	CASSAWDSNQPQHF
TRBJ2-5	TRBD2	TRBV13	CASSMGLAGVSETQYF
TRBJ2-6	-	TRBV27	CASSYLQTGANVLTF
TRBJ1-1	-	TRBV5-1	CASSSGVGTEAFF